A single sample is the source of the 8 T cell receptor beta chains below, sequenced in a study of cytomegalovirus exposure and HLA in healthy donors. Primers for the PCR totalled 60 Vbeta and 13 Jbeta. Produced via immunoSEQ multiplex PCR; TCRdb's table is partial and in-frame only. The sample lists some 130,000 clones; approximately 62% were seen once. Sequencing was done on a sample of PBMCs. These receptors were obtained from a human donor in good health.

The chain links TRBV5-1 to TRBJ1-1; weak D call: TRBD1 (5 bases). V dropped 0 bases and J dropped 7 bases, with 16 bases sitting between them. The CDR3 is made up of 15 amino acids. The V gene's germline CDR1 is SGHRS and CDR2 YFSETQ. The CDR3 reads CASSLVGQPQGEAFF. The CDR3 DNA reads as TGCGCCAGCAGCTTGGTGGGTCAGCCGCAGGGTGAAGCTTTCTTT.

This chain links TRBV7-9 with TRBJ1-2; D perhaps matches TRBD1 (5 bases). The CDR3 is made up of 15 amino acids. The ends were cut back, 6 bases at V and 4 bases at J, with 18 bases in the middle. Per germline, CDR1 SEHNR and CDR2 FQNEAQ (reference sequence). CDR3 loop: CASSQGGDYGYGYTF. In DNA, the CDR3 is TGTGCCAGCAGTCAGGGAGGGGATTACGGCTATGGCTACACCTTC.

The rearrangement links TRBV11-3 to TRBJ2-1, with a tentative D call TRBD1 (6 bases). The length of the CDR3 is 19 residues. CDR1 is SGHNT, CDR2 YENEEA, per germline. Between the trimmed V and J ends, which lost 5 bases and 4 bases, there was a span of 27 bases. CDR3 loop: CASSPGVVLLGGWYNEQFF. Here the CDR3 DNA reads TGTGCCAGCAGCCCGGGTGTAGTATTGTTAGGGGGTTGGTACAATGAGCAGTTCTTC.

This clone appeared once. The chain couples TRBV29-1 to TRBJ2-7; perhaps TRBD1 as D (5 bases). V lost 4 bases to trimming and J lost 2 bases, with 12 bases between them. The CDR3 totals 13 residues. The germline V gene encodes CDR1 SQVTM and CDR2 ANQGSEA. The CDR3 here is CSVVTPGPYEQYF. The CDR3 region has the DNA TGCAGCGTTGTGACCCCAGGGCCCTACGAGCAGTACTTC.

The genes are TRBV9 and TRBJ2-3, with 10 bases fitting TRBD2. This CDR3 has 17 residues. Germline CDR1 and CDR2: SGDLS and YYNGEE. The ends lost 4 bases at V and 7 bases at J; junction bases unmatched: 15. CDR3 DNA: TGTGCCAGCAGCCCGGATCTTGATCTAGCGGGAGTGAATACGCAGTATTTT. Its translation is CASSPDLDLAGVNTQYF.

In this sample, this clone turned up once. The chain recombines TRBV28 with TRBJ1-1; D gene unclear. CDR3 length: 12 residues. Germline CDR1 and CDR2: MDHEN and SYDVKM. V was cut by 5 bases and J by 6 bases, with 10 bases left in between. The CDR3 protein is CASSPNGPEAFF. In DNA, the CDR3 is TGTGCCAGCAGTCCAAATGGCCCTGAAGCTTTCTTT.

The chain joins TRBV7-7 to TRBJ2-2; 7 bases agree with TRBD2. J gave up 1 base and V 6 bases, and 2 bases lay outside the gene matches. The CDR3 sequence is 14 residues long. From germline, CDR1 is SSHAT and CDR2 FNYEAQ (reference sequence). The CDR3 bases are TGTGCCAGCAGGGCTAGCGGGAACACCGGGGAGCTGTTTTTT. Its protein is CASRASGNTGELFF.

This clone has a handful of counts. This chain uses TRBV5-1 with TRBJ2-5; TRBD1 matches at 9 bases. The CDR3 covers 15 residues. J gave up 5 bases and V 0 bases, and 5 bases lay outside the gene matches. Germline V lookup: CDR1 SGHRS, CDR2 YFSETQ. CDR3 in DNA: TGCGCCAGCAGCTTGGGGGGACAGGGAAGCGAGACCCAGTACTTC. Protein: CASSLGGQGSETQYF.